Sequencing of this TCR beta chain was carried out in a study of cytomegalovirus exposure and HLA in healthy donors (dated 2017 in TCRdb). About the full investigation: An earlier analysis of several hundred of the donors reported about 290 Gb of sequence data and some 120 million unique TCR beta sequences from about 200 million T cells. Every repertoire in the discovery cohort had been generated on one and the same sequencing platform. Both class I and class II loci were covered by HLA typing, at four-digit resolution. The T cell repertoires of under 750 subjects were profiled by immunosequencing and related to cytomegalovirus serostatus. Across some 400 genotyped donors of the cohort, an average of approximately 240,000 unique TCR beta nucleotide sequences per donor were sequenced, and roughly 18% of those sequences were non-productive. Genome-wide SNP genotypes for about three fifths of the roughly 670 donors were used in a later genetic analysis, which treated that subset as a discovery cohort. The genetic ancestry cluster associated with self-reported Caucasian donors included 80% to 90% of the approximately 410 genotyped donors. Rather than using new phenotypic data, the later analysis identified candidate immune exposures from TCR beta sequences and from how often those sequences occurred across donors. The number of typed donors differed by locus: about 620-630 for A, B, C, DRB1 and DQB1; 522 for DQA1; 606 for DPA1; and roughly 450 for DPB1. In addition to the first cohort of several hundred subjects, a separate validation cohort of 120 different subjects was used. A later analysis re-examined previously published TCR beta repertoires from several hundred donors and added high-resolution HLA genotyping to investigate patterns of TCR occurrence. Roughly 5 DR-DQ haplotypes were handled as single units for association and clustering, since linkage in the cohort was strong. Alongside the repertoire data, information on donor age, sex, ethnicity and CMV serostatus was compiled. Roughly 320 gigabases of sequencing data and roughly 81 million unique TCR sequences made up an early release that covered 500 to 650 HLA-typed donors. The aim of the study was to test whether cataloging public T cell receptors could identify signatures of past pathogen exposure. To predict cytomegalovirus infection status, the study combined high-throughput TCR immunosequencing, statistical association of individual TCRs with disease status, and machine learning. To decide whether each TCR beta V gene segment behaved as functional or pseudogenic, an earlier analysis of some 600 of the donors relied on high-throughput TCR beta sequencing. Beyond this particular receptor, the publication reports: In a later genetic analysis, a missense DCLRE1C variant was associated with V-gene and J-gene trimming of TCR beta chains, and the association was replicated in an independent cohort. Three of the identified cytomegalovirus-associated TCR beta chains were confirmed in vitro to be specific for cytomegalovirus antigens. Sequencing depth was assumed to be roughly uniform across donors in the presence/absence analyses, though that assumption may not hold. Some IMGT-functional V segments, including TRBV6-2 and TRBV6-3, could not be told apart with the 87-base-pair reads, so those segments were excluded. Compared with equally common non-associated chains, HLA-associated TCR beta chains in a later analysis were more clonally expanded and had lower generation probabilities. Several of the top co-occurrence clusters appeared to be linked to parvovirus B19, influenza, CMV and Epstein-Barr virus, according to a later analysis. When HLA alleles, especially DR and DQ, strongly co-occurred, TCR associations were difficult to assign to individual alleles. It was suggested by the authors that the approach could potentially be generalized to other disease states and immunological phenotypes. A further reported finding was that TCR beta sequences accurately predicted the HLA-A and HLA-B alleles for most subjects in the first cohort. The sequencing pipeline was judged likely to have produced a cluster of highly shared sequence variants as a technical artifact. HLA typing was unavailable for some donors at each locus, so association tests used only the typed subset. Immune exposure information for the cohort was limited to CMV serostatus. A later analysis associated about 17,000 TCR beta sequences with specific HLA alleles at a false discovery rate of 0.05. The study listed around 160 TCR beta chains as associated with cytomegalovirus. According to a later analysis, TCR association rates differed among HLA loci, with DRB1 alleles showing the most associated TCRs and HLA-C alleles showing the fewest. In a later analysis, most CMV-associated TCR beta chains were found to appear HLA-restricted, with HLA associations seemingly driven largely by CMV exposure. Because counts were too low, about 18 rarely observed V segments, including chromosome 9 orphons, were left out of the earlier analysis of some 600 of the donors. A later genetic analysis reported fewer N-insertions in productive TCRs among donors in an Asian-associated ancestry cluster than the roughly 690-donor mean. Linkage disequilibrium might explain the correlated functional status among segregating V segments, but an unknown experimental factor could not be ruled out. In this cohort, only TCR beta chains were sequenced, and detectable features were limited by the absence of alpha or paired-chain data. While some public TCRs were present in many individuals, most TCR sequences turned up only very rarely across donors. Broadly in line with IMGT annotations, most TCR beta V segments showed up in productive rearrangements about 90% or about 30% of the time in an earlier analysis of 587 of the donors. In both the original and validation cohorts, the classifier was reported to diagnose cytomegalovirus status with high specificity and sensitivity.

CDR1 and CDR2 are read off the germline V gene as MNHNS and SASEGT. The CDR3 measures 15 amino acids from cysteine to phenylalanine. The entry retains the CDR3 DNA only, 45 bases that are in frame from base 1. V and J lose 6 bases and 4 bases, and a span of 19 bases separates them. Details on this clone: Its antigen is currently not known. Base qualities are not recorded, but no much larger clone differs from it by a single base.

Libraries were prepared through the immunoSEQ multiplex PCR assay. A mixture of 60 forward primers for TCR Vbeta segments and 13 reverse primers for TCR Jbeta segments was used in the multiplex PCR. A multiplex PCR assay on genomic DNA amplified the CDR3 region of rearranged TCR beta genes. The amplified TCR beta libraries were sequenced on the Illumina HiSeq System as 87-base-pair reads. Concerning the study's data processing: Across the 700 or so repertoires, a later analysis counted tens of millions of unique TCR beta chains, 9 million to 14 million of which were shared by at least two donors. Raw reads were error-corrected and collapsed into unique sequences by a nearest-neighbor algorithm in which closely related sequences were merged to remove PCR and sequencing errors. Alignment of CDR3 sequences to IMGT reference sequences was used to assign V, D and J gene segments. For a sequence to be retained, a match of at least six nucleotides to both a V gene segment and a J gene segment was required. Rearrangements were classified as productive when the CDR3 lacked stop codons and remained in frame with V and J, and all other rearrangements were classified as non-productive. CDR3 was defined by IMGT convention, running from the second conserved V-encoded cysteine to the conserved J-encoded phenylalanine. The earlier analysis of some 550 of the donors excluded any sequence lacking an unambiguous match to a single V gene segment. In an earlier analysis of several hundred of the donors, V segments were called functional above 56.7% productive rearrangements and were called segregating when the between-donor standard deviation exceeded 5%. A statistical classification framework was developed to diagnose cytomegalovirus status using the catalog of TCR beta chain sequences. V and J gene assignment, in a later analysis, came from comparing TCR nucleotide sequences with IMGT/GENE-DB human TR gene sequences. A later analysis assigned CDR3 sequences and most-parsimonious VDJ recombination scenarios with the TCRdist pipeline. In a later analysis, every TCR beta chain was defined by the combination of its CDR3 amino acid sequence and its V-gene family, and reads without a unique V-gene family were dropped. As a way to deal with suspected cross-contamination and a sequencing artifact, a later analysis dropped hundreds of nucleotide sequences that were highly shared and had low generation probability. For each public chain, a later analysis derived a clonal expansion index from normalized ranks of inferred template counts within each repertoire. In a later analysis, generation probabilities were computed using a VDJ recombination model fitted to out-of-frame rearrangements, and the results were checked against IGoR. A later analysis scored TCR-TCR, TCR-HLA and TCR-CMV co-occurrence with hypergeometric tests, applying a repertoire-size bias correction to TCR pairs. A later analysis estimated false discovery rates by permuting HLA or CMV assignments 20 times. In a later analysis, co-occurring TCRs were grouped using DBSCAN, with TCRdist sequence similarity added in when clustering inside HLA-allele-positive subsets. Repertoires with fewer than 30,000 or more than 120,000 public chains were left out of co-occurrence clustering, as were about 5 repertoires with anomalous nucleotide sharing. This immuneACCESS table, as held by TCRdb, lists in-frame sequences with V and J called but not all clones. Of the missing ones, under half trace to an unresolved V gene in checked studies; the others have no known cause. V, J and clone size reflect that table, while D and trimming were determined from the DNA. Counted in this sample were roughly 190,000 clones; more than 85% of them appeared once. The top ten hold 1.5% to 2% of the sample.

The cohort was made up of 500 to 850 healthy bone marrow donors. At the time of sampling, every cohort member was nominally healthy, though immune exposures that went unrecorded were likely present. The donor tested CMV seronegative, placing the donor among the 350 to 400 seronegative members of the cohort. A peripheral blood sample was provided by each donor, and peripheral blood mononuclear cells were used for TCR beta sequencing. Genomic DNA extraction from the blood cell samples was performed with the Qiagen DNeasy Blood Extraction Kit. Sequencing was done on a sample of PBMCs. This clonotype was sampled from a woman between 18 and 29 years old in good health and CMV-seronegative. The chain employs TRBV6-1 and TRBJ2-7; TRBD2 could be the D gene, as 6 bases match. The DNA sequence is given as TGTGCCAGCAGGGAGGGAAGAGGAGAGGGGTACGAGCAGTACTTC. It translates to CASREGRGEGYEQYF.